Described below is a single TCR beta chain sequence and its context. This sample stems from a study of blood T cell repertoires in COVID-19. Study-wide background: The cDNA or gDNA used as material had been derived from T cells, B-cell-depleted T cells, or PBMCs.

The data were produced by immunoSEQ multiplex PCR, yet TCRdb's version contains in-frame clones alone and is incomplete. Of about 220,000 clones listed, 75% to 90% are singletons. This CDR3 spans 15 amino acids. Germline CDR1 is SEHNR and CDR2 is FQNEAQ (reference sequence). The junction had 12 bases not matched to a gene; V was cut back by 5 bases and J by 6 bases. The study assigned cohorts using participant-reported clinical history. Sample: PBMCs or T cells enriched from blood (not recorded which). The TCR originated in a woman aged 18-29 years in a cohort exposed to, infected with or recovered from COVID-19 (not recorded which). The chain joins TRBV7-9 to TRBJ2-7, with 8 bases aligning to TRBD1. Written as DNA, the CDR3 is TGTGCCAGCAGCCCTGGACAGGGTGAGGGTTTCGAGCAGTACTTC. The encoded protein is CASSPGQGEGFEQYF.